The 17 T cell receptor beta chains below all came from one sample that was sequenced in a study of T cell responses to AZD1222 COVID-19 vaccine. Profiled with immunoSEQ multiplex PCR; TCRdb holds only in-frame clones, not every one. Seen here are around 160,000 clones, around nine tenths observed once, and the top ten hold 2.8%. The sequencing used peripheral blood, collected on day 0 of MenACWY control vaccination. Receptors were obtained from an adult in good health.

This chain links TRBV9 with TRBJ2-7; possibly TRBD2 for D (6 bases). V was clipped by 4 bases and J by 2 bases, with 16 bases between them. CDR3 size: 15 residues. Per the germline V gene, CDR1 is SGDLS and CDR2 is YYNGEE. The CDR3 is CASSPRTTKTYEQYF. DNA of the CDR3: TGTGCCAGCAGCCCCCGGACTACGAAAACCTACGAGCAGTACTTC. Full variable domain (missing parts from reference TRBV9 and TRBJ2-7): DSGVTQTPKHLITATGQRVTLRCSPRSGDLSVYWYQQSLDQGLQFLIQYYNGEERAKGNILERFSAQQFPDLHSELNLSSLELGDSALYFCASSPRTTKTYEQYFGPGTRLTVT.

The chain is built from TRBV29-1 and TRBJ1-1, with D possibly matching TRBD1 (6 bases). V lost 6 bases and J lost 1, with 12 bases in between. The CDR3 length is 13 residues. CDR1 SQVTM and CDR2 ANQGSEA come from the germline V gene. CDR3 sequence (DNA): TGCAGCGTCTCAGGACAGCCGAACACTGAAGCTTTCTTT. Translating it yields CSVSGQPNTEAFF.

The CDR3 region is CASGFGHEFMNTEAFF. CDR3 DNA: TGTGCTAGTGGTTTCGGACACGAGTTCATGAACACTGAAGCTTTCTTT. The V gene is TRBV12-5, the J gene TRBJ1-1, with a tentative D call TRBD1 (5 bases). V lost 3 bases and J 0 bases, leaving 14 bases between the germline ends. Germline loops: CDR1 LGHNT, CDR2 FRNRAP. CDR3 size: 16 residues.

This sequence joins TRBV6-5 and TRBJ1-3, with D hard to call. Germline CDR1 is MNHEY and CDR2 is SVGAGI. This CDR3 has 13 amino acids. The V gene lost 4 bases and the J gene lost 0 bases, with 4 bases spanning the gap. This CDR3 reads CASSSSSGNTIYF. In DNA, the CDR3 is TGTGCCAGCAGTTCGAGCTCTGGAAACACCATATATTTT.

The chain is built from TRBV30 and TRBJ1-3; a possible D gene is TRBD1 (5 bases). Trimming cost V 5 bases and J 4 bases, with 18 bases left between them. The germline gives CDR1 GTSNPN, CDR2 SVGIG (reference sequence). The length of the CDR3 is 15 residues. This chain's CDR3 is CAWVDFKGPGNTIYF. The CDR3 coding sequence is TGTGCCTGGGTTGACTTTAAGGGGCCAGGAAACACCATATATTTT.

This rearrangement joins TRBV10-2 to TRBJ2-7, with D perhaps matching TRBD1 (6 bases). V lost 6 bases and J lost 0, with 9 bases in between. Germline loops: CDR1 WSHSY, CDR2 SAAADI. The CDR3 spans 13 residues. The CDR3 reads CASRDRSSYEQYF. CDR3 DNA: TGCGCCAGCAGGGACAGAAGCTCCTACGAGCAGTACTTC.

A word on this clone: Germline and junction disagree at one end, which may indicate a read error. The chain is built from TRBV10-2 and TRBJ2-1; tentative D call: TRBD2 (10 bases). CDR3 length: 18 amino acids. CDR1 WSHSY and CDR2 SAAADI come from the germline V gene. The DNA of the CDR3 is TGCGCCAGCAGTGGACAGGGGGTTTCTAGCGGGAGCCGCAATGTGCAGTTCTTC. Translation: CASSGQGVSSGSRNVQFF.

CDR3 sequence (DNA): TGCAGTGCTAGTGGGACAGGGTCGGCTGGCTACACCTTC. Translated, it gives CSASGTGSAGYTF. The chain couples TRBV20-1 to TRBJ1-2; 9 bases are shared with TRBD1. Trimming cost V 3 bases and J 7 bases; bases outside gene matches: 6. The CDR3 contains 13 residues. Germline V lookup: CDR1 DFQATT, CDR2 SNEGSKA (reference sequence).

The chain recombines TRBV5-1 with TRBJ1-5; a weak D match, TRBD1 (5 bases). The CDR3 has 15 amino acids. The V end lost 4 bases, the J end lost 0 bases, and 11 bases lay between the germline ends. Germline-derived CDR1 and CDR2 are SGHRS and YFSETQ. The CDR3 here is CASSPWGDSNQPQHF. In DNA form, the CDR3 reads TGCGCCAGCAGCCCCTGGGGGGATAGCAATCAGCCCCAGCATTTT.

V gene TRBV9 combines with J gene TRBJ2-1, with TRBD1 matching over 7 bases. CDR3 length: 14 amino acids. Germline V CDR1 and CDR2: SGDLS, YYNGEE. J lost 4 bases, V lost 0 bases, and 1 base had no gene match. The DNA for the CDR3 is TGTGCCAGCAGCGTAGGGGACAGTTACAATGAGCAGTTCTTC. Protein product: CASSVGDSYNEQFF.

The chain couples TRBV7-9 to TRBJ1-5; the D is unclear. V was clipped by 4 bases and J by 9 bases, with 7 bases between them. Germline V gene sequence: CDR1 SEHNR, CDR2 FQNEAQ (reference sequence). CDR3 length: 11 amino acids. The CDR3 DNA reads as TGTGCCAGCAGCTCCCATGGGCCCCAGCATTTT. Translating gives CASSSHGPQHF.

The chain carries TRBV9 and TRBJ2-1; 8 nucleotides line up with TRBD2. The length of the CDR3 is 14 residues. CDR1 is SGDLS and CDR2 is YYNGEE in the germline V gene. Unmatched junction bases numbered 2, after V lost 6 bases and J lost 0 bases. CDR3: CASTGTSSYNEQFF. The CDR3 DNA reads TGTGCCAGCACCGGGACTAGCTCCTACAATGAGCAGTTCTTC.

This chain connects TRBV4-1 to TRBJ2-7, with D perhaps matching TRBD1 (5 bases). Between the trimmed V and J ends, which lost 1 base and 3 bases, there was a span of 13 bases. Germline V gene sequence: CDR1 MGHRA, CDR2 YSYEKL. This CDR3 contains 15 residues. CDR3 DNA sequence: TGCGCCAGCAGCCAAGGCCCAGGGTTGGGCTACGAGCAGTACTTC. It codes for CASSQGPGLGYEQYF.

The genes are TRBV10-1 and TRBJ2-7; D unresolved. The V gene lost 2 bases and the J gene lost 0 bases, with 11 bases spanning the gap. The CDR3 loop spans 15 amino acids. The germline V gene encodes CDR1 WNHNN and CDR2 SYGVQD (reference sequence). In nucleotides, the CDR3 is TGCGCCAGCAGTGAGGGTTCCTCGGGCTCCTACGAGCAGTACTTC. This encodes CASSEGSSGSYEQYF.

This chain joins TRBV5-1 and TRBJ1-6; D is undetermined. With 1 base removed from V and 0 bases from J, the gap between germline ends came to 8 bases. Germline CDR1 and CDR2: SGHRS and YFSETQ. The CDR3 sequence is 16 residues long. CDR3 amino acids: CASSLLWSSYNSPLHF. The CDR3 coding sequence is TGCGCCAGCAGCTTGTTATGGAGCTCCTATAATTCACCCCTCCACTTT.

The chain links TRBV2 to TRBJ2-1; 10 bases agree with TRBD1. This CDR3 has 15 amino acids. The junction had 3 bases not matched to a gene; V was cut back by 4 bases and J by 3 bases. The germline V gene encodes CDR1 SNHLY and CDR2 FYNNEI. The CDR3 sequence: CASSAGQGNYNEQFF. The CDR3, as DNA: TGTGCCAGCAGTGCGGGACAGGGGAACTACAATGAGCAGTTCTTC.

In DNA form, the CDR3 reads TGCGCCAGCAGTGAGCAGGTCCTAGCGGGGGGTGGTTCGAATGAGCAGTTCTTC. It is translated as CASSEQVLAGGGSNEQFF. The chain uses TRBV10-1 and TRBJ2-1; 11 nucleotides agree with TRBD2. The CDR3 runs to 18 residues. V lost 2 bases to trimming and J lost 7 bases; unmatched junction nucleotides: 13. CDR1 is WNHNN, CDR2 SYGVQD, per germline (reference sequence).